A selection of T cell receptor beta chains follows, all from one sample in a study of OX40 agonist ivuxolimab in advanced cancers. The data were produced by immunoSEQ multiplex PCR, yet TCRdb's version contains in-frame clones alone and is incomplete. The table records some 76,000 clones, roughly 92% of them present only once. The sequenced sample was CD4+ or CD8+ T cells sorted from blood, obtained in a trial of the OX40 agonist ivuxolimab. All receptors come from an adult with an advanced solid tumor such as melanoma, head and neck, liver or kidney cancer. Each CDR3 is given with its conserved first and last residue. A D gene is named only where the DNA matches it firmly. Some rows have no size entry. The others give once, few or many, or a class for an expanded clone.

d_gene	v_gene	abundance	j_gene	CDR3nt	CDR3aa
-	TRBV27	-	TRBJ2-7	TGTGCCAGCAGTGGAGATTACTACGAGCAGTACTTC	CASSGDYYEQYF
TRBD1	TRBV5-1	-	TRBJ1-1	TGCACCAGCAGCTTGGGTGGGACAGGGTCTGAAGCTTTCTTT	CTSSLGGTGSEAFF
TRBD1	TRBV5-6	-	TRBJ2-7	TGTGCCAGCACCCCAGGGACAGGGACTGCCTACGAGCAGTACTTC	CASTPGTGTAYEQYF
TRBD1	TRBV10-3	-	TRBJ1-2	TGTGCCATCAGTGAGTCCTGGCAGGGGGCAAACTATGGCTACACCTTC	CAISESWQGANYGYTF
-	TRBV14	-	TRBJ2-7	TGTGCCAGCAGCCGAGGAACGGCCTCCGAGCAGTACTTC	CASSRGTASEQYF
TRBD2	TRBV27	-	TRBJ2-7	TGTGCCAGCAGTTTTTCTAGCGGGGGGGCCCAGCAGTACTTC	CASSFSSGGAQQYF
-	TRBV9	-	TRBJ2-1	TGTGCCAGCAGCGTAGAGGGAGGGGGGATCTACAATGAGCAGTTCTTC	CASSVEGGGIYNEQFF
TRBD1	TRBV10-1	-	TRBJ1-5	TGCGCCAGAAAGGGACAGGGGGTCGGTTATCAGCCCCAGCATTTT	CARKGQGVGYQPQHF
-	TRBV5-4	once	TRBJ2-7	TGTGCCAGCAGCTTGGCCCCGACAGCCTCCTACGAGCAGTACTTC	CASSLAPTASYEQYF
-	TRBV19	-	TRBJ1-2	TGTGCCAGTAGTAAGCTAGCGTGGGACTCACCTAGAGACTATGGCTACACCTTC	CASSKLAWDSPRDYGYTF
TRBD1	TRBV5-6	-	TRBJ1-5	TGTGCCAGCAGCGGACAGGGGGGTCAGCCCCAGCATTTT	CASSGQGGQPQHF
TRBD1	TRBV7-9	-	TRBJ2-7	TGTGCCAGCATCAAGACAGGGTCCTACGAGCAGTACTTC	CASIKTGSYEQYF
-	TRBV27	-	TRBJ1-2	TGTGCCAGCAGTTTTATTGCGTCGTGGGGCCTACCACAGTCGGGCTACACCTTC	CASSFIASWGLPQSGYTF
-	TRBV9	-	TRBJ2-7	TGTGCCAGCAGCGTATATGGGGGGCCGGGGAACGAGCAGTACTTC	CASSVYGGPGNEQYF
-	TRBV4-1	-	TRBJ2-3	TGCGCCAGCAGCAAAAAAGACGGAGCCACAGATACGCAGTATTTT	CASSKKDGATDTQYF
-	TRBV27	-	TRBJ1-6	TGTGCCAGCAGTTTATTGGGGGGGGTAGCGTCAAATTCACCCCTCCACTTT	CASSLLGGVASNSPLHF
-	TRBV2	-	TRBJ2-7	TGTGCCTCAAAATGGGGGGGCCACGAGCAGTACTTC	CASKWGGHEQYF
-	TRBV7-6	-	TRBJ2-7	TGTGCCAGCAGCTCCCGGGACAGCGGGCTCGAGCAGTACTTC	CASSSRDSGLEQYF
-	TRBV5-6	-	TRBJ1-1	TGTGCCAGCAGCTATCCGACAGAGAACACTGAAGCTTTCTTT	CASSYPTENTEAFF
-	TRBV5-5	-	TRBJ2-7	TGTGCCAGCAGCTTGGGGACTATTCCCGAGCAGTACTTC	CASSLGTIPEQYF
-	TRBV4-1	-	TRBJ2-1	TGCGCCAGCATCTTAGACTCGAGCTCCTACAATGAGCAGTTCTTC	CASILDSSSYNEQFF
-	TRBV2	-	TRBJ1-6	TGTGCCAGCAGTGATAGCCCAGGGGCTGAAGCAAATTCACCCCTCCACTTT	CASSDSPGAEANSPLHF
-	TRBV6-4	-	TRBJ2-7	TGTGCCAGCAATATGTCCGGGGTCCCTTACGAGCAGTACTTC	CASNMSGVPYEQYF
-	TRBV2	-	TRBJ1-1	TGTGCCAGCAGTGAAGCGAGGCCTGAAGCTTTCTTT	CASSEARPEAFF
TRBD1	TRBV9	-	TRBJ1-2	TGTGCCAGCAGCGCCGCCGCAGACAGGGCTAACTATGGCTACACCTTC	CASSAAADRANYGYTF
TRBD1	TRBV9	-	TRBJ1-6	TGTGCCAGCAGCGTAACAGGGGGCTCTTCACCCCTCCACTTT	CASSVTGGSSPLHF
TRBD2	TRBV27	-	TRBJ2-7	TGTGCCGGCAGTCCCGGACTAGCGGGGACTATAACCTACGAGCAGTACTTC	CAGSPGLAGTITYEQYF
-	TRBV6-5	-	TRBJ2-7	TGTGCCAGCAGTTATGGGACTCGCTACGAGCAGTACTTC	CASSYGTRYEQYF
TRBD1	TRBV5-4	medium-sized	TRBJ1-1	TGTGCCAGCAGCTTGTCCCCCGGGACAGGGAACACTGAAGCTTTCTTT	CASSLSPGTGNTEAFF
-	TRBV6-5	-	TRBJ2-1	TGTGCCAGCAGCGACAGTTACAATGAGCAGTTCTTC	CASSDSYNEQFF
-	TRBV5-4	few	TRBJ1-2	TGTGCCAGCAGTCACAGTGAGGGATATGGCTACACCTTC	CASSHSEGYGYTF
-	TRBV5-6	-	TRBJ2-1	TGTGCCAGCAGCCCCGGGACCCCTGCGGATGAGCAGTTCTTC	CASSPGTPADEQFF
-	TRBV7-9	-	TRBJ1-3	TGTGCCAGCAGCTCCCCGGACGGGAGCTCTGGAAACACCATATATTTT	CASSSPDGSSGNTIYF
TRBD2	TRBV5-6	-	TRBJ2-7	TGTGCCAGCAGCTCCCCGGGGGGCTACGAGCAGTACTTC	CASSSPGGYEQYF
-	TRBV7-2	many	TRBJ1-1	TGTGCCAGCAGCTTCACGCCTCCGGGATCGAACACTGAAGCTTTCTTT	CASSFTPPGSNTEAFF
-	TRBV29-1	-	TRBJ2-3	TGCAGCGTTTTAGACAGCACAGATACGCAGTATTTT	CSVLDSTDTQYF
-	TRBV6-4	-	TRBJ1-2	TGTGCCAGCAGTGACAGTCGCTACACCTTC	CASSDSRYTF
-	TRBV5-6	-	TRBJ1-1	TGTGCCAGCAGCTTGGTGGGAAAGGGTGAAGCTTTCTTT	CASSLVGKGEAFF
-	TRBV4-1	-	TRBJ1-1	TGCGCCAGCAGCCAAGATACGGGTTACACTGAAGCTTTCTTT	CASSQDTGYTEAFF
TRBD1	TRBV9	-	TRBJ1-2	TGTGCCAGCAGCGGAGCCGGGACAGGGGGCGCAGGGTATGGCTACACCTTC	CASSGAGTGGAGYGYTF
TRBD1	TRBV11-2	-	TRBJ2-7	TGTGCCAGCAGCCTTGAAGAGGGACAGGGCTACGAGCAGTACTTC	CASSLEEGQGYEQYF
-	TRBV19	-	TRBJ1-2	TGTGCCAGTAGTCTCGGACCGATTAACTATGGCTACACCTTC	CASSLGPINYGYTF
-	TRBV2	-	TRBJ1-6	TGTGCCAGCCGCAGGGATTCCGGATCACCCCTCCACTTT	CASRRDSGSPLHF
-	TRBV7-9	-	TRBJ1-2	TGTGCCAGCAGCCCTCCTTGGGACAACCATGGCTACACCTTC	CASSPPWDNHGYTF
-	TRBV27	-	TRBJ1-5	TGTGCCAGCAGTCCCCGCGGGGGGGGCAATCAGCCCCAGCATTTT	CASSPRGGGNQPQHF
-	TRBV5-4	once	TRBJ1-6	TGTGCCAGCAGCCCATCCGTAAGCTCCTATAATTCACCCCTCCACTTT	CASSPSVSSYNSPLHF